Listed below are T cell receptor beta chains from one sample, sequenced in a study of blood T cell repertoires in COVID-19. Clones were read by immunoSEQ multiplex PCR, and TCRdb kept only the in-frame ones, dropping some. The repertoire holds some 320,000 clones, approximately 88% seen once, with 5.2% in the top ten. Sequenced: PBMCs or T cells enriched from blood (not recorded which). Receptors were obtained from a man aged 60-69 years who had recovered from COVID-19. Each CDR3 is given with its conserved first and last residue. Each record gives: V gene, J gene, D gene, clone size, CDR3 protein, CDR3 DNA. D genes are given only for firm matches. Some rows have no size entry. The others give once, few or many, or a class for an expanded clone.

TRBV27	TRBJ1-1	TRBD1	NA	CASSQGGTEAFF	TGTGCCAGCAGTCAGGGGGGCACTGAAGCTTTCTTT
TRBV29-1	TRBJ2-1	TRBD2	NA	CSVDSSGRGTYNEQFF	TGCAGCGTTGACAGTAGCGGGAGGGGTACCTACAATGAGCAGTTCTTC
TRBV7-2	TRBJ1-5	NA	NA	CASSLGQGRNQPQHF	TGTGCCAGCAGCTTAGGGCAGGGCCGCAATCAGCCCCAGCATTTT
TRBV9	TRBJ2-1	TRBD2	NA	CASSVVGSGGSSYNEQFF	TGTGCCAGCAGCGTAGTCGGTAGCGGGGGAAGCTCCTACAATGAGCAGTTCTTC
TRBV5-4	TRBJ2-7	NA	NA	CATAPRGAYEQYF	TGTGCCACTGCGCCACGGGGAGCCTACGAGCAGTACTTC
TRBV28	TRBJ1-5	NA	few	CASNWRGQPQHF	TGTGCCAGCAACTGGCGGGGGCAGCCCCAGCATTTT
TRBV2	TRBJ2-3	TRBD2	NA	CASSGLAGDTQYF	TGTGCCAGCAGTGGACTAGCGGGAGATACGCAGTATTTT
TRBV18	TRBJ2-7	TRBD2	NA	CASSPLGGGVEQYF	TGTGCCAGCTCACCACTCGGGGGAGGGGTCGAGCAGTACTTC
TRBV3-1/TRBV3-2	TRBJ1-1	NA	once	CASSLRNTEAFF	TGTGCCAGCAGCCTTAGGAACACTGAAGCTTTCTTT
TRBV5-1	TRBJ1-4	NA	NA	CASSLQGTNEKLFF	TGCGCCAGCAGCCTTCAGGGGACTAATGAAAAACTGTTTTTT
TRBV30	TRBJ2-2	NA	NA	CAWRGSVRVSTGELFF	TGTGCCTGGAGGGGGAGTGTGCGGGTTAGCACCGGGGAGCTGTTTTTT
TRBV5-6	TRBJ1-1	NA	NA	CASSFETGLNTEAFF	TGTGCCAGCAGCTTTGAAACTGGGCTGAACACTGAAGCTTTCTTT
TRBV28	TRBJ1-4	TRBD1	NA	CASSGGTGGDEKLFF	TGTGCCAGCAGTGGGGGGACAGGCGGGGACGAAAAACTGTTTTTT
TRBV30	TRBJ2-3	TRBD1	NA	CAWSVGGLTDTQYF	TGTGCCTGGAGTGTAGGGGGCCTCACAGATACGCAGTATTTT
TRBV6-4	TRBJ1-2	NA	NA	CASSELRYGYTF	TGTGCCAGCAGTGAACTACGGTATGGCTACACCTTC
TRBV24-1	TRBJ2-2	NA	NA	CATSDSLSGWELFF	TGTGCCACCAGTGATTCTCTTAGCGGCTGGGAGCTGTTTTTT
TRBV19	TRBJ2-7	TRBD1	NA	CASSIRPGQGPYEQYF	TGTGCCAGTAGTATCAGGCCGGGACAGGGACCCTACGAGCAGTACTTC
TRBV5-6	TRBJ2-7	NA	NA	CASSPLGRGVSYEQYF	TGTGCCAGCAGCCCCCTCGGTCGCGGCGTATCCTACGAGCAGTACTTC
TRBV27	TRBJ2-3	NA	NA	CASSWRGWGTDTQYF	TGTGCCAGCAGTTGGCGGGGCTGGGGCACAGATACGCAGTATTTT
TRBV6-5	TRBJ1-2	TRBD1	NA	CATSGTDVVRYGYTF	TGTGCCACATCCGGGACAGACGTTGTCCGGTATGGCTACACCTTC
TRBV7-3	TRBJ1-2	NA	NA	CASGIGGESGYTF	TGTGCCAGCGGAATCGGGGGGGAGAGTGGCTACACCTTC
TRBV5-1	TRBJ1-5	TRBD1	NA	CASSLETGKGQPQHF	TGCGCCAGCAGCTTGGAGACAGGGAAGGGTCAGCCCCAGCATTTT
TRBV3-1/TRBV3-2	TRBJ1-4	TRBD1	NA	CASSSDRAGEKLFF	TGTGCCAGCAGCTCCGACAGGGCGGGGGAAAAACTGTTTTTT
TRBV9	TRBJ2-2	NA	NA	CASSVEGRATTGELFF	TGTGCCAGCAGCGTAGAGGGCAGGGCAACCACCGGGGAGCTGTTTTTT
TRBV2	TRBJ1-4	TRBD1	NA	CASNPGQSSSFF	TGTGCCAGCAACCCGGGACAGTCTTCGTCGTTTTTT
TRBV15	TRBJ2-4	NA	NA	CATSTLSRDTGNIQYF	TGTGCCACCAGCACACTTTCCCGGGACACTGGGAACATTCAGTACTTC
TRBV28	TRBJ1-5	TRBD1	NA	CASGAGTAGYDNQPQHF	TGTGCCAGCGGCGCCGGGACAGCGGGTTATGACAATCAGCCCCAGCATTTT
TRBV19	TRBJ2-1	TRBD2	few	CASSPRLAGDVYNEQFF	TGTGCCAGTAGTCCCCGACTAGCGGGAGACGTTTACAATGAGCAGTTCTTC
TRBV14	TRBJ2-1	TRBD1	NA	CASSHLDRGIQQGNEQFF	TGTGCCAGCAGCCATTTGGACAGGGGGATACAACAAGGCAATGAGCAGTTCTTC
TRBV28	TRBJ1-2	NA	NA	CASSTPGESDYGYTF	TGTGCCAGCAGTACTCCAGGGGAATCTGACTATGGCTACACCTTC
TRBV28	TRBJ2-1	NA	NA	CASRFLDPGYNEQFF	TGTGCCAGCAGATTTCTCGATCCGGGCTACAATGAGCAGTTCTTC
TRBV7-8	TRBJ2-5	TRBD1	NA	CASSLGTGGVGETQYF	TGTGCCAGCAGCTTAGGGACAGGGGGAGTAGGAGAGACCCAGTACTTC